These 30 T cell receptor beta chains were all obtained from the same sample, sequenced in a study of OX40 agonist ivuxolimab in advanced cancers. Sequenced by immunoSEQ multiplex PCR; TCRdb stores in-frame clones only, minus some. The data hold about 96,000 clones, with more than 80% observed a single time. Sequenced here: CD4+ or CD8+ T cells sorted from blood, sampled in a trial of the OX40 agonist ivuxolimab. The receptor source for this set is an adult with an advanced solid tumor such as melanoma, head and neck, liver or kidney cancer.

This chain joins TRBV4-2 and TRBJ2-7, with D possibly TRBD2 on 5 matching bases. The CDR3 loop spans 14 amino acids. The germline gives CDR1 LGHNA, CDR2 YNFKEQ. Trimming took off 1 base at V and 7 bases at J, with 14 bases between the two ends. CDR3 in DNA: TGTGCCAGCAGCCAAGTGTCCGGTGCGGGTGAGCAGTACTTC. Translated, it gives CASSQVSGAGEQYF.

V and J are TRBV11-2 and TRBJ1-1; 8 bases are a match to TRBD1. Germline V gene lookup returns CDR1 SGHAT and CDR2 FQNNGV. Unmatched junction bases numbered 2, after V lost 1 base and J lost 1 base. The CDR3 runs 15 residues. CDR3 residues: CASSLAGTGNTEAFF. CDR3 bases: TGTGCCAGCAGCTTAGCCGGGACAGGGAACACTGAAGCTTTCTTT.

In DNA form, the CDR3 reads TGTGCCAGCAGTTACTCGCCCGGGACGGCCTACGAGCAGTACTTC. This codes for CASSYSPGTAYEQYF. This chain joins TRBV6-5 and TRBJ2-7, with D possibly called TRBD1 or TRBD2 (5 bases each). The germline V gene has CDR1 MNHEY and CDR2 SVGAGI. V was pared by 0 bases and J by 2 bases, with 11 bases between. The CDR3 loop spans 15 amino acids.

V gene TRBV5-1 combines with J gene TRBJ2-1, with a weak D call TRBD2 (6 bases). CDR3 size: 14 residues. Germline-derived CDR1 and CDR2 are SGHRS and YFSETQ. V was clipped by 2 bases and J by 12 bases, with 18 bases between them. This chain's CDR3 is CASSFVDGGGRQFF. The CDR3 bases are TGCGCCAGCAGCTTCGTAGACGGGGGAGGTAGGCAGTTCTTC.

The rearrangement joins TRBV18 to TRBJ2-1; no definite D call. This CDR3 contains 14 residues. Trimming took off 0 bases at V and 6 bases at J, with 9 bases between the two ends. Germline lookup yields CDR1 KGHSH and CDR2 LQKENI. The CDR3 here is CASSPPAGGNEQFF. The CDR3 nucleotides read TGTGCCAGCTCACCACCCGCTGGCGGCAATGAGCAGTTCTTC.

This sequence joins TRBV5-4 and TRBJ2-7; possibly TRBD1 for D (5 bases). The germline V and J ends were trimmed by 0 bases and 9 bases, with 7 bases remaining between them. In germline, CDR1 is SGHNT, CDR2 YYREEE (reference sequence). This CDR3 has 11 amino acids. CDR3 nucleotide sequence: TGTGCCAGCAGCTTGGAAGGGGCGCAGTACTTC. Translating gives CASSLEGAQYF.

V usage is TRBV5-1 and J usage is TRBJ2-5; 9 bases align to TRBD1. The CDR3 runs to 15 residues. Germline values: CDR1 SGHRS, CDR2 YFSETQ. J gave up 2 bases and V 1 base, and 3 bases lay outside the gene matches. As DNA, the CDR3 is TGCGCCAGCAGCTTGTTACAGGGGGCTCAAGAGACCCAGTACTTC. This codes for CASSLLQGAQETQYF.

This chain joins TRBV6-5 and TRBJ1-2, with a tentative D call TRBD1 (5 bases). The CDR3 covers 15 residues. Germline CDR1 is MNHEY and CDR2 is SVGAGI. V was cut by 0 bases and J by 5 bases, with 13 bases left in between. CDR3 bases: TGTGCCAGCAGTTACTCCAGGGCTATCAGTTATGGCTACACCTTC. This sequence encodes CASSYSRAISYGYTF.

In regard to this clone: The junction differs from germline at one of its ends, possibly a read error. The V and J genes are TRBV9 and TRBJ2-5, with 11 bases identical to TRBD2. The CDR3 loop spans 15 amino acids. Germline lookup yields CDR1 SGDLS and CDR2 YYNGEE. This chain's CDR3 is CASSPRGETSGNWNF. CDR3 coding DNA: TGTGCCAGCAGCCCCCGAGGAGAGACTAGCGGGAACTGGAACTTC.

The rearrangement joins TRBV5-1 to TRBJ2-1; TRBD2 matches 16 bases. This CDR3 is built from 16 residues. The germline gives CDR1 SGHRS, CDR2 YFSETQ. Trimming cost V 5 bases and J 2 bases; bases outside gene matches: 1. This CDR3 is CASRGLAGGTYNEQFF. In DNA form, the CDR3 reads TGCGCCAGCAGGGGACTAGCGGGAGGGACCTACAATGAGCAGTTCTTC.

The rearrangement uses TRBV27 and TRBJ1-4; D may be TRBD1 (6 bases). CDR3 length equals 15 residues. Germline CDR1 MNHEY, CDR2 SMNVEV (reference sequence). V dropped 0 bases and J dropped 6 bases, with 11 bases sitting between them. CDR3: CASSLSRDNYEKLFF. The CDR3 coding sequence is TGTGCCAGCAGTTTATCGAGGGACAATTATGAAAAACTGTTTTTT.

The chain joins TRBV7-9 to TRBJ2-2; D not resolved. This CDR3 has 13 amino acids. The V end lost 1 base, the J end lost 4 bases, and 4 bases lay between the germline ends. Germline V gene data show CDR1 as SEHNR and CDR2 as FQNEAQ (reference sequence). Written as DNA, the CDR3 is TGTGCCAGCAGCTTAGTGAGCACCGGGGAGCTGTTTTTT. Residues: CASSLVSTGELFF.

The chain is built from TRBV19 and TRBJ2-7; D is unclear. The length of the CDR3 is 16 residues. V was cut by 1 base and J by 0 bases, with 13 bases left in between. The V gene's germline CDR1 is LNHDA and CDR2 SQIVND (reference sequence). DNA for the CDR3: TGTGCCAGTAGTATAGTCGGCGGAATACCCTCCTACGAGCAGTACTTC. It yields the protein CASSIVGGIPSYEQYF.

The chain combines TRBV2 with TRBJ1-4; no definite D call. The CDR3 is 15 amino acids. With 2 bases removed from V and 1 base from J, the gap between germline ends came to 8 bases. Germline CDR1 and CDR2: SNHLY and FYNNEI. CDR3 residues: CASSEQARTNEKLFF. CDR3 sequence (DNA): TGTGCCAGCAGTGAACAGGCCAGAACTAATGAAAAACTGTTTTTT.

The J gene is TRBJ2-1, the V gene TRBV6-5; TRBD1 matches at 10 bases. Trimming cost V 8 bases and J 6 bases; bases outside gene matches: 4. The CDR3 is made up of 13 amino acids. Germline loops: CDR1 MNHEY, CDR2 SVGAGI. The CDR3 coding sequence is TGTGCCAGCCTTCGGACAGGGGGCAATGAGCAGTTCTTC. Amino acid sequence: CASLRTGGNEQFF.

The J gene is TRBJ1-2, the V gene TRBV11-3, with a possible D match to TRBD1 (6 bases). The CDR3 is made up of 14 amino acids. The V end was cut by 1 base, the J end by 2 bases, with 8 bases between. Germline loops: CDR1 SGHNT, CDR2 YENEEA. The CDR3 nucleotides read TGTGCCAGCAGCTTAGGACAGGACAACTATGGCTACACCTTC. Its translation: CASSLGQDNYGYTF.

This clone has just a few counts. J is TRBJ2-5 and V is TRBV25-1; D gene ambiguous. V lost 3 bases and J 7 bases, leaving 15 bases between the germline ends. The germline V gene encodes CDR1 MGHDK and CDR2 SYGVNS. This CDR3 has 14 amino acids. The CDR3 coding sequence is TGTGCCAGCAGTGAGGAAAGCCTCAAGACGACCCAGTACTTC. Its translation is CASSEESLKTTQYF.

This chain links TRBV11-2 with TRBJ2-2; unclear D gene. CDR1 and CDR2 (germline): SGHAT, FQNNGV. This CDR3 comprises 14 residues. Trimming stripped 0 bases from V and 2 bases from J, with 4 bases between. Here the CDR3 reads CASSLEGNTGELFF. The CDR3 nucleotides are TGTGCCAGCAGCTTAGAGGGAAACACCGGGGAGCTGTTTTTT.

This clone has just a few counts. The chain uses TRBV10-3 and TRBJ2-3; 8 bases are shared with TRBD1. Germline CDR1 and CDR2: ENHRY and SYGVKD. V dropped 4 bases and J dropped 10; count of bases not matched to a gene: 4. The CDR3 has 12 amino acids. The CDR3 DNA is TGTGCCATCAGTGTGGACAGGGAACCGCAGTATTTT. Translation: CAISVDREPQYF.

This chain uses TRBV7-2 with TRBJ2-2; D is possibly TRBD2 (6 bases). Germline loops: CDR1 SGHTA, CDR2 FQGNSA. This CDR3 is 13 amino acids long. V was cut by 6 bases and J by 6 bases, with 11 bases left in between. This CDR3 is CASSSRLAGELFF. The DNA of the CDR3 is TGTGCCAGCAGTTCCCGACTAGCCGGGGAGCTGTTTTTT.

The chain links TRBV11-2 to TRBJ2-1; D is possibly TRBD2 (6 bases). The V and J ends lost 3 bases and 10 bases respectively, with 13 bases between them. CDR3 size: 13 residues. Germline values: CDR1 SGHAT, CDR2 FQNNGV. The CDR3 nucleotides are TGTGCCAGCAGCTTTTCCCTTAGCGGAGAGCAGTTCTTC. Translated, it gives CASSFSLSGEQFF.

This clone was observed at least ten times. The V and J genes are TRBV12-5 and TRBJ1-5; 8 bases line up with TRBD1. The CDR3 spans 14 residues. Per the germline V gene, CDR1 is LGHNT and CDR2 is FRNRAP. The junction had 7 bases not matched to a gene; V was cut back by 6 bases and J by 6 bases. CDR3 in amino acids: CASGPGQAFQPQHF. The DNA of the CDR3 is TGTGCTAGTGGCCCGGGACAGGCCTTTCAGCCCCAGCATTTT.

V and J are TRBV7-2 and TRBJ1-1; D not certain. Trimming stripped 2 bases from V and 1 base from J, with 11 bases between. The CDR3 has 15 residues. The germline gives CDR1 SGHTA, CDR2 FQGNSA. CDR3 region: CASSLTPTRNTEAFF. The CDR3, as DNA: TGTGCCAGCAGCTTAACTCCCACCCGGAACACTGAAGCTTTCTTT.

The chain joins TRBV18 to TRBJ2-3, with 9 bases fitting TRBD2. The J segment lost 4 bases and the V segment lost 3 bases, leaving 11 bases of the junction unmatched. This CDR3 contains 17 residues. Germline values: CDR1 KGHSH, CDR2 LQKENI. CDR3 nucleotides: TGTGCCAGCTCACCCCTCCCCGGGACTAGCAAGGCAGATACGCAGTATTTT. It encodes CASSPLPGTSKADTQYF.

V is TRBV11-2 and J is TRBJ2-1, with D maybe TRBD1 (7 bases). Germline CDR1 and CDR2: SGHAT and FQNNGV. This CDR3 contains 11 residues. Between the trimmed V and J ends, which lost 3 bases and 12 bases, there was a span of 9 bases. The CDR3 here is CASSFQGGQFF. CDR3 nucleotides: TGTGCCAGCAGCTTTCAGGGGGGGCAGTTCTTC. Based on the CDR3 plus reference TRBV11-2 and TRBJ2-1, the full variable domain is EAGVAQSPRYKIIEKRQSVAFWCNPISGHATLYWYQQILGQGPKLLIQFQNNGVVDDSQLPKDRFSAERLKGVDSTLKIQPAKLEDSAVYLCASSFQGGQFFGPGTRLTVL.

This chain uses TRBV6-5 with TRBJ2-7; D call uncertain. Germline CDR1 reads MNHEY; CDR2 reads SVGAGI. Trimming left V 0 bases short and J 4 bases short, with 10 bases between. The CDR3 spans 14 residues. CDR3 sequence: CASSYSEGQYEQYF. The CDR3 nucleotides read TGTGCCAGCAGTTACTCAGAAGGCCAGTACGAGCAGTACTTC.

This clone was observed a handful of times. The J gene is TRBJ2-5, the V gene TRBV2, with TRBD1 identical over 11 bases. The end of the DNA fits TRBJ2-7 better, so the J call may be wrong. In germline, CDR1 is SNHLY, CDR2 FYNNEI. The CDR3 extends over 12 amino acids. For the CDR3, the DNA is TGTGCCAGCGGGACAGGGGGGTACGAGCAGTACTTC. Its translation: CASGTGGYEQYF.

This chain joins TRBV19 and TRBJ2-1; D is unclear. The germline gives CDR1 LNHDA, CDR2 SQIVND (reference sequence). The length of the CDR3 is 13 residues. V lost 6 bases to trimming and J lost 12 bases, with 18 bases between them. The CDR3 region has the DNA TGTGCCAGTAGACAAAGCGTTCCCCCCGGGCAGTTCTTC. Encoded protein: CASRQSVPPGQFF.

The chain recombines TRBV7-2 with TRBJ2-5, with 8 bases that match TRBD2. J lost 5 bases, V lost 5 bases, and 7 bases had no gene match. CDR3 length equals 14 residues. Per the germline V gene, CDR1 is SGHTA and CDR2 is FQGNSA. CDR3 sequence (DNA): TGTGCCAGCAGCCCAGAGCGGGGGCGGGAGACCCAGTACTTC. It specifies CASSPERGRETQYF.

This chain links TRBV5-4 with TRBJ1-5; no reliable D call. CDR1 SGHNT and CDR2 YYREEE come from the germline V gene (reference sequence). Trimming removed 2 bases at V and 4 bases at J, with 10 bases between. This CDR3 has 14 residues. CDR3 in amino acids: CASSLAPGNQPQHF. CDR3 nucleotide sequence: TGTGCCAGCAGCTTAGCGCCGGGTAATCAGCCCCAGCATTTT.